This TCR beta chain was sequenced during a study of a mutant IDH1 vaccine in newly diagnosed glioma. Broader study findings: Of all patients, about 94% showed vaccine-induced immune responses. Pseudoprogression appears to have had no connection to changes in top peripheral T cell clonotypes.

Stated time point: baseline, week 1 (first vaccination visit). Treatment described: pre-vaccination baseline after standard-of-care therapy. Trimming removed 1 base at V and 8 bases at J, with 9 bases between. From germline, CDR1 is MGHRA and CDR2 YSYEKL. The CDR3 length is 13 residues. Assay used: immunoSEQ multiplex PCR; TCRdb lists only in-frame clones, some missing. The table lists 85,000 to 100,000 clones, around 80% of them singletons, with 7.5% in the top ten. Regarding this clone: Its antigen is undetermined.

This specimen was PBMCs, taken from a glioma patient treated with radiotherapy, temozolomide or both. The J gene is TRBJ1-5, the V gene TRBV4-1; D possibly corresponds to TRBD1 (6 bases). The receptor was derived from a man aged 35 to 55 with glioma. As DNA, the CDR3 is TGCGCCAGCAGCCAAGTATCAGGGGAGCCCCAGCATTTT. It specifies CASSQVSGEPQHF.